This T cell receptor beta chain was identified during a study of response to subunit inactivated influenza vaccine. As concerns this clonotype: A read error may account for a junction end that differs from germline.

One entry per CDR3 protein results from TCRdb running MiXCR on the RT-PCR reads. The sample shows about 170,000 distinct CDR3 sequences, 10% to 15% of them seen only once. CDR1 and CDR2 from the germline V gene are DFQATT and SNEGSKA (reference sequence). The CDR3 loop spans 13 amino acids. A further study also used this sample, focusing on T cells expressing NK-cell markers. From that second work: The TCR beta cDNA came from 5'RACE template switching with UMIs. According to the study, TCR beta repertoires originated from sorted CD3+CD56+NKG2C+, CD3+CD56+NKG2C- and CD3+CD56-NKG2C+ T cells. The leading position in the CD3+CD56-NKG2C+ fraction of several donors also went to these clonotypes.

This material consisted of CD8+ T cells sorted from PBMCs, taken 11 to 12 days after vaccination. The receptor comes from a man aged 50 to 59 who received an inactivated influenza vaccine. V and J are TRBV20-1 and TRBJ2-7; the match to TRBD2 covers 7 bases. CDR3 nucleotides: TGCAGTGCTAGACTAGCGGAATCCTACGAGCAGCACTTC. This codes for CSARLAESYEQHF.